These T cell receptor beta chains were read from a single sample in a study of cytomegalovirus exposure and HLA in healthy donors. Clones were read by immunoSEQ multiplex PCR, and TCRdb kept only the in-frame ones, dropping some. The data show 150,000 to 200,000 clones, roughly 77% seen once. Sequenced input: PBMCs. These TCRs come from a woman between 25 and 40 years old in good health and CMV-seronegative. CDR3s include the opening cysteine and the closing phenylalanine or tryptophan. D genes are given only for firm matches. Where a row states a size, it is once, few, many or the class of an expanded clone; other rows omit it.

J gene | V gene | clone size | D gene | CDR3 DNA | CDR3 protein
TRBJ2-5 | TRBV5-4 | . | . | TGTGCCAGCAGCCTCGACAGGCAAGAGACCCAGTACTTC | CASSLDRQETQYF
TRBJ1-2 | TRBV6-5 | . | . | TGTGCCAGCAGGAAATTAGGGGGGGACTATGGCTACACCTTC | CASRKLGGDYGYTF
TRBJ1-5 | TRBV5-7 | . | . | TGTGCCAGCAGCTACGGGTCGAAGACCCATAGCAATCAGCCCCAGCATTTT | CASSYGSKTHSNQPQHF
TRBJ1-6 | TRBV5-1 | . | . | TGCGCCAGCAGCTTGGGAACGTCTGGGGACTTCAGTTCACCCCTCCACTTT | CASSLGTSGDFSSPLHF
TRBJ2-5 | TRBV11-2 | . | . | TGTGCCAGCAGCTTAGCCGGGGGGCGGGAAGAGACCCAGTACTTC | CASSLAGGREETQYF
TRBJ1-3 | TRBV5-1 | . | TRBD1 | TGCGCCAGCAGCCCGGGGACAGGGACTGGAAACACCATATATTTT | CASSPGTGTGNTIYF
TRBJ1-1 | TRBV30 | . | . | TGTGCCGGACTACGGATGAAGACTGAAGCTTTCTTT | CAGLRMKTEAFF
TRBJ2-1 | TRBV5-1 | . | . | TGCGCCAGCAGCTTGCTCAATGAGCAGTTCTTC | CASSLLNEQFF
TRBJ1-6 | TRBV2 | . | . | TGTGCCAGCAGTGAAGAGGAGGCCGGTAATTCACCCCTCCACTTT | CASSEEEAGNSPLHF
TRBJ2-3 | TRBV5-4 | . | TRBD2 | TGTGCCAGCAGGGGGGGGTTGACCTCTAGCACAGATACGCAGTATTTT | CASRGGLTSSTDTQYF
TRBJ1-1 | TRBV5-1 | few | . | TGCGCCAGCAGCTTGGCCCCGGACAGACGAACAACCTCTGAAGCTTTCTTT | CASSLAPDRRTTSEAFF
TRBJ2-7 | TRBV15 | . | . | TGTGCCACCAGCAGAGATGGAGCACGGGAGCAGTACTTC | CATSRDGAREQYF
TRBJ1-2 | TRBV19 | . | TRBD1 | TGTGCCAGTAGTCTTCGTCAGGGGGCTGGTGGCTACACCTTC | CASSLRQGAGGYTF
TRBJ2-3 | TRBV5-8 | . | TRBD2 | TGTGCCAGCAGCCGTAGACTAGCGGGGGACAACACAGATACGCAGTATTTT | CASSRRLAGDNTDTQYF
TRBJ1-1 | TRBV5-4 | . | . | TGTGCCAGCAGCTTGGTGCAGTATGGCACTGAAGCTTTCTTT | CASSLVQYGTEAFF
TRBJ1-1 | TRBV7-3 | . | TRBD1 | TGTGCCAGCAGCTTGGACAGGGGGACCGAAGCTTTCTTT | CASSLDRGTEAFF
TRBJ2-3 | TRBV10-3 | once | . | TGTGCCATCAATTTGGGCGGGGCCAGCACAGATACGCAGTATTTT | CAINLGGASTDTQYF
TRBJ1-2 | TRBV18 | . | TRBD1 | TGTGCCAGCTCACCTCCGATTACGGCAGGGGGGACCTATGGCTACACCTTC | CASSPPITAGGTYGYTF
TRBJ1-5 | TRBV19 | . | TRBD1 | TGTGCCAGTAGTATCCGACAGGGGGCTTATCAGCCCCAGCATTTT | CASSIRQGAYQPQHF
TRBJ1-2 | TRBV19 | . | . | TGTGCCAGTAGTATACAGGCAGCCTATGGCTACACCTTC | CASSIQAAYGYTF
TRBJ1-5 | TRBV7-2 | few | . | TGTGCCAGCAGCTTTCAAAATCAGCCCCAGCATTTT | CASSFQNQPQHF
TRBJ1-5 | TRBV30 | . | . | TGTGCCTGGAGTGTAGCAGGTAATAATCAGCCCCAGCATTTT | CAWSVAGNNQPQHF
TRBJ2-1 | TRBV4-1 | . | TRBD2 | TGCGCCAGCGCCAGGGACTACTACAATGAGCAGTTCTTC | CASARDYYNEQFF
TRBJ2-7 | TRBV4-2 | . | TRBD2 | TGTGCCAGCAGCCAAGATTCCCCACTAGCGGGGGGGCGTAACGAGCAGTACTTC | CASSQDSPLAGGRNEQYF
TRBJ2-7 | TRBV4-1 | . | . | TGCGCCAGCAGCCAAGGAGGAAGGCCGGCAGGGACAAACCCCTACGAGCAGTACTTC | CASSQGGRPAGTNPYEQYF
TRBJ2-5 | TRBV9 | . | TRBD2 | TGTGCCAGCAGCGTTGGGGCTAGCGGGGGGGCCAGGGGTGAGGAGACCCAGTACTTC | CASSVGASGGARGEETQYF
TRBJ1-6 | TRBV21-1 | . | . | TGTGCCAGCAGCAAAGACAGGGAAACTTATAATTCACCCCTCCACTTT | CASSKDRETYNSPLHF
TRBJ2-7 | TRBV5-1 | . | TRBD2 | TGCGCCAGCAGCGTAACGACTAGCGGGGCAGCCTACGAGCAGTACTTC | CASSVTTSGAAYEQYF
TRBJ2-2 | TRBV5-1 | . | TRBD1 | TGCGCCAGCATCGCGACCAAGGGGGCCGCCGGGGAGCTGTTTTTT | CASIATKGAAGELFF
TRBJ2-7 | TRBV4-1 | . | . | TGCGCCAGCAGCCAAACCCTAGGGGGGGTTTACGAGCAGTACTTC | CASSQTLGGVYEQYF
TRBJ2-1 | TRBV6-5 | few | . | TGTGCCAGCAGTTACTCGAGTTACAATGAGCAGTTCTTC | CASSYSSYNEQFF
TRBJ1-5 | TRBV5-6 | . | . | TGTGCCAGCAGCTTGACAGGTCAGGGTTCCAATCAGCCCCAGCATTTT | CASSLTGQGSNQPQHF
TRBJ1-4 | TRBV5-6 | once | . | TGTGCCAGCAGCCCCCGGGGAGCCCTTGGTGAAAAACTGTTTTTT | CASSPRGALGEKLFF
TRBJ2-5 | TRBV29-1 | . | TRBD1 | TGCAGCGTTTCAACAGGGGTAGAGACCCAGTACTTC | CSVSTGVETQYF
TRBJ1-2 | TRBV5-1 | . | . | TGCGCCAGCAGCCAAAATACAGGAAGAACTAACTATGGCTACACCTTC | CASSQNTGRTNYGYTF
TRBJ1-2 | TRBV19 | . | TRBD1 | TGTGCCAGTAGTATCGACGACAGGGTTAACTATGGCTACACCTTC | CASSIDDRVNYGYTF
TRBJ2-7 | TRBV5-1 | . | TRBD2 | TGCGCCAGCAGCTCCATTACTAGCGGATCCTACGAGCAGTACTTC | CASSSITSGSYEQYF
TRBJ1-5 | TRBV30 | . | TRBD1 | TGTGCCTGGTCCCGGGACAGGGGGCTGATCGGCAATCAGCCCCAGCATTTT | CAWSRDRGLIGNQPQHF
TRBJ1-1 | TRBV25-1 | . | . | TGTGCCAGCAGTGAACCGGGTGGGGCGGTTGAAGCTTTCTTT | CASSEPGGAVEAFF
TRBJ1-6 | TRBV4-1 | . | TRBD1 | TGCGCCAGCAGCCAAGAGGATACAGGGGGCCGGAGGGGTAATTCACCCCTCCACTTT | CASSQEDTGGRRGNSPLHF
TRBJ2-1 | TRBV30 | . | TRBD1 | TGTGCCTTACACAGGGGGAGGAAGTACAATGAGCAGTTCTTC | CALHRGRKYNEQFF
TRBJ1-2 | TRBV4-3 | . | . | TGCGCCAGCAGCCAAGAGCCCAGGGGTTATGGCTACACCTTC | CASSQEPRGYGYTF
TRBJ2-7 | TRBV7-2 | . | TRBD1 | TGTGCCAGCAGCCCGGGGACAGACTACTTTACCCCCTACGAGCAGTACTTC | CASSPGTDYFTPYEQYF
TRBJ1-4 | TRBV19 | . | . | TGTGCCAGTAGTATACGGCGGCAGGGCTACGAAAAACTGTTTTTT | CASSIRRQGYEKLFF
TRBJ1-2 | TRBV5-6 | few | TRBD1 | TGTGCCAGCAGCCTGGGGGTGACAGGGTACTATGGCTACACCTTC | CASSLGVTGYYGYTF
TRBJ1-5 | TRBV2 | . | . | TGTGCCAGCAGACCCCACAGGGATAATCAGCCCCAGCATTTT | CASRPHRDNQPQHF
TRBJ1-1 | TRBV19 | . | . | TGTGCCACCTCACGAGTGGGGGGGAGCACTGAAGCTTTCTTT | CATSRVGGSTEAFF
TRBJ2-6 | TRBV19 | . | . | TGTGCCAGTAGTTCCGTTCCCTCTGGGGCCAACGTCCTGACTTTC | CASSSVPSGANVLTF
TRBJ2-6 | TRBV7-6 | . | . | TGTGCCAGCAGCTTAGCGGTGGGGGGTACCGGGACCGGGGCCAACGTCCTGACTTTC | CASSLAVGGTGTGANVLTF
TRBJ2-4 | TRBV18 | . | TRBD1 | TGTGCCAGCTCACCAGGGACAGGGGGAGGAAACATTCAGTACTTC | CASSPGTGGGNIQYF
TRBJ1-1 | TRBV6-1 | few | . | TGTGCCAGCAGTGAGGGGGCCAACACTGAAGCTTTCTTT | CASSEGANTEAFF